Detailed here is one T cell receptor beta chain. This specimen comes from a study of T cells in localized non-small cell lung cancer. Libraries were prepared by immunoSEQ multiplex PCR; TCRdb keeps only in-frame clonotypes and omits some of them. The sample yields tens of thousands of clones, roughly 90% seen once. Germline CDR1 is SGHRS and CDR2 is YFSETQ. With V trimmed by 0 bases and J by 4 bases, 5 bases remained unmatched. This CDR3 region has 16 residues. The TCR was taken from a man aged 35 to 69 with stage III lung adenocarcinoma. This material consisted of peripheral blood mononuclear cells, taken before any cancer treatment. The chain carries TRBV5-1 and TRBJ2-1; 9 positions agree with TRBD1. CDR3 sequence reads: CASSLAGTGTYNEQFF. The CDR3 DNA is TGCGCCAGCAGCTTGGCCGGGACAGGGACTTACAATGAGCAGTTCTTC.